Below are 5 T cell receptor beta chains sequenced from a single sample in a study of control samples from healthy donors and cancer patients. Data came from immunoSEQ multiplex PCR; TCRdb stores just in-frame clones and leaves some out. Of about 100,000 clones in the sample, 70% to 85% were seen once. The sequencing input was blood. Source of these receptors: a man between 18 and 29 years old in good health.

CDR3 protein: CASSSRDSPLHF. The DNA for the CDR3 is TGTGCCAGCAGCTCGAGGGATTCACCCCTCCACTTT. The chain combines TRBV5-4 with TRBJ1-6; D remains unclear. Germline loops: CDR1 SGHNT, CDR2 YYREEE (reference sequence). The CDR3 sequence is 12 residues long. Deletions cut 3 bases from V and 8 bases from J, with 6 bases between.

This sequence joins TRBV24-1 and TRBJ2-5; possible D gene TRBD1, 6 bases. The germline CDR1 and CDR2 sequences are KGHDR and SFDVKD. V lost 3 bases and J lost 1, with 8 bases in between. CDR3 length: 14 amino acids. The CDR3 protein is CATSDRTAQETQYF. The DNA of the CDR3 is TGTGCCACCAGTGATCGGACAGCCCAAGAGACCCAGTACTTC.

The gene calls are TRBV7-2 and TRBJ1-3, with TRBD1 as a possible D gene (5 bases). The CDR3 has 17 amino acids. Germline values: CDR1 SGHTA, CDR2 FQGNSA. V lost 1 base, J lost 0 bases, and 13 bases lay in between. The CDR3 loop reads CASSLDPGISSGNTIYF. CDR3 bases: TGTGCCAGCAGCTTAGACCCAGGGATCAGCTCTGGAAACACCATATATTTT.

The CDR3 DNA is TGTGCCAGCAGCTTAGGCCCTCTCTACCCATCGTCGGATACGCAGTATTTT. Amino acids: CASSLGPLYPSSDTQYF. The V gene is TRBV7-8, the J gene TRBJ2-3; D is undetermined. Germline V gene lookup returns CDR1 SGHVS and CDR2 FQNEAQ. V was trimmed by 1 base and J by 6 bases, leaving 20 bases between them. The CDR3 has 17 residues.

This clone turned up a few times. This chain links TRBV6-5 with TRBJ1-1; D remains ambiguous. This CDR3 region has 15 residues. The V gene's germline CDR1 is MNHEY and CDR2 SVGAGI. Trimming took 3 bases from V and 0 from J, leaving 11 bases between them. The CDR3 DNA follows: TGTGCCAGCAGTTATTCGGGGTTGGTGAACACTGAAGCTTTCTTT. Protein: CASSYSGLVNTEAFF.